The entry below describes one TCR beta chain. The data were obtained in a study of blood T cells in healthy people across ages. The use of a sample-barcoded 5' primer and a J-beta primer mix characterized a second PCR of roughly 7 to 11 cycles. A tag from a template-switch adaptor with 12 random nucleotides marked each cDNA molecule. Using its own MiXCR run on the 5' RACE reads, TCRdb lists one record per CDR3 protein. Of under 1,100,000 distinct CDR3 sequences in the sample, 20% to 25% were seen once. Healthy Caucasians from Russia aged about 6 to 100 served as donors. V was clipped by 5 bases and J by 1 base, with 9 bases between them. CDR3 size: 13 residues. Germline CDR1 and CDR2: DFQATT and SNEGSKA (reference sequence). These data are also associated with another study on T cells of mothers and their children. From that paper: Three healthy Caucasian mothers, along with their six children, were the donors.

The chain uses TRBV20-1 and TRBJ1-5; no clear D. The specimen sequenced was blood. The sequence derives from a girl aged 2 to 10 in good health. CDR3 coding DNA: TGCAGTGCTGCAGACCGAAGCAATCAGCCCCAGCATTTT. Translation gives CSAADRSNQPQHF.